This paragraph reports one T cell receptor (beta chain). The antigen it binds to is not known. No base qualities exist here, and no much larger clone lies one base off it. Library prep was done by the immunoSEQ multiplex PCR assay. For the multiplex PCR, a mixture combining 60 forward primers for TCR Vbeta segments and 13 reverse primers for TCR Jbeta segments was used. The CDR3 region of rearranged TCR beta genes was amplified from genomic DNA by a multiplex PCR assay. Amplified TCR beta libraries were sequenced as 87-base-pair reads on the Illumina HiSeq System. Per the source publication's procedure: Across the 600 to 700 repertoires, a later analysis counted some 81 million unique TCR beta chains, 9.5 million to 13 million of which were shared by at least two donors. To remove PCR and sequencing errors, raw reads were error-corrected and collapsed into unique sequences using a nearest-neighbor algorithm that merged closely related sequences. V, D and J gene segments were assigned by aligning CDR3 sequences to IMGT reference sequences. For a sequence to be retained, a match of at least six nucleotides was required to both a V gene segment and a J gene segment. A rearrangement was called productive if the CDR3 had no stop codons and remained in frame with V and J, and every other rearrangement was called non-productive. Following IMGT convention, CDR3 was defined as the stretch from the second conserved V-encoded cysteine up to the conserved J-encoded phenylalanine. The earlier analysis of about 620 of the donors excluded sequences that lacked an unambiguous match to a single V gene segment. An earlier analysis of approximately 590 of the donors classified V segments as functional when productive rearrangements were above 56.7% and as segregating when the standard deviation between donors was above 5%. A statistical classification framework was developed to diagnose cytomegalovirus status using the catalog of TCR beta chain sequences. V and J gene assignment, in a later analysis, came from comparing TCR nucleotide sequences with IMGT/GENE-DB human TR gene sequences. A later analysis assigned CDR3 sequences and most-parsimonious VDJ recombination scenarios with the TCRdist pipeline. In a later analysis, each TCR beta chain was defined by its CDR3 amino acid sequence together with its V-gene family, and reads lacking a unique V-gene family were excluded. As a way to deal with suspected cross-contamination and a sequencing artifact, a later analysis dropped hundreds of nucleotide sequences that were highly shared and had low generation probability. A later analysis calculated a clonal expansion index for each public chain from normalized within-repertoire ranks of inferred template counts. In a later analysis, generation probabilities were computed with a VDJ recombination model fitted to out-of-frame rearrangements, and the resulting probabilities were checked against IGoR. In a later analysis, hypergeometric tests were used to score TCR-TCR, TCR-HLA and TCR-CMV co-occurrence, with a repertoire-size bias correction applied to TCR pairs. False discovery rates were estimated in a later analysis by permuting HLA or CMV assignments 20 times. A later analysis grouped co-occurring TCRs with DBSCAN, adding TCRdist sequence similarity when clustering within HLA-allele-positive subsets. Co-occurrence clustering excluded repertoires with fewer than 30,000 or more than 120,000 public chains, plus five with anomalous nucleotide sharing. TCRdb's version of the immuneACCESS table is confined to in-frame rearrangements and falls short of the full clone set. An unresolved V gene accounts for under half of the shortfall where checked; the remainder is of unknown origin. The V and J calls and clone size are taken from that table; D and trimming were inferred from the DNA. This sample lists under 65,000 clones; 70% to 85% were detected once. Together, the top ten hold 2.9% of the sample.

The cohort comprised some 680 healthy bone marrow donors. Cohort members were all nominally healthy when sampled, although unrecorded immune exposures were likely present. The donor was CMV seronegative and belonged to the group of 380 or so seronegative cohort members. A peripheral blood sample was collected from each donor, and TCR beta sequencing was performed on peripheral blood mononuclear cells. The Qiagen DNeasy Blood Extraction Kit was used to extract genomic DNA from the blood cell samples. These data are taken from a study of cytomegalovirus exposure and HLA in healthy donors (dated by TCRdb to 2017 to 2019). About the investigation overall: An earlier analysis of roughly 610 of the donors reported 276 Gb of sequence data and some 110 million unique TCR beta sequences obtained from about 170 million T cells. An early release that covered around 590 HLA-typed donors contained approximately 300 gigabases of sequencing data and around 80 million unique TCR sequences. Rather than drawing on any new phenotypic data, the later analysis identified candidate immune exposures from TCR beta sequences and the way those sequences occurred across donors. The genetic ancestry cluster associated with self-reported Caucasian donors included roughly four fifths of the 300 to 450 genotyped donors. To study patterns of TCR occurrence, a later analysis re-analyzed previously published TCR beta repertoires from more than 550 donors and added high-resolution HLA genotyping. Using immunosequencing, the study profiled T cell repertoires from approximately 700 subjects and related those repertoires to cytomegalovirus serostatus. The number of typed donors differed by locus: about 620-640 for A, B, C, DRB1 and DQB1; 522 for DQA1; approximately 610 for DPA1; and approximately 450 for DPB1. Because of strong linkage in the cohort, a few DR-DQ haplotypes were treated as single units for association and clustering. Both class I and class II loci were covered by HLA typing, at four-digit resolution. The study was designed to test whether signatures of past pathogen exposure could be identified by cataloging public T cell receptors. Donor age, sex, ethnicity and CMV serostatus were collected together with the repertoire data. Every discovery cohort repertoire had been produced on one sequencing platform. Among roughly 400 genotyped donors of the cohort, an average of roughly 230,000 unique TCR beta nucleotide sequences was sequenced per donor, of which 15% to 20% were non-productive. A later genetic analysis took genome-wide SNP genotypes for about three fifths of the 666 donors and used that subset as a discovery cohort. A separate validation cohort of more than 100 different subjects was used in addition to the roughly 700-subject first cohort. High-throughput TCR immunosequencing, statistical association of individual TCRs with disease status, and machine learning were combined to predict cytomegalovirus infection status. An earlier analysis of about 600 of the donors used high-throughput TCR beta sequencing to judge whether each TCR beta V gene segment behaved as functional or pseudogenic.

Trimming removed 5 bases from V and 7 bases from J, leaving 9 bases between the germline ends. From cysteine to phenylalanine, the CDR3 is 12 amino acids long. The read is trimmed to its CDR3 DNA, 36 bases read in frame from base 1. Via the germline V gene, CDR1 is SGHTA and CDR2 FQGNSA. General study outcomes and caveats: In a later genetic analysis, a missense DCLRE1C variant was associated with V-gene and J-gene trimming of TCR beta chains, and the association was replicated in an independent cohort. While some public TCRs were present in many individuals, most TCR sequences turned up only very rarely across donors. In an earlier analysis of roughly 500 of the donors, most TCR beta V segments appeared in productive rearrangements about 87% or about 30% of the time, broadly matching IMGT annotations. A cluster of highly shared sequence variants was judged likely to represent a technical artifact of the sequencing pipeline. A later analysis found that most CMV-associated TCR beta chains appeared HLA-restricted, with HLA associations seemingly driven largely by CMV exposure. The classifier was reported to diagnose cytomegalovirus status with high specificity and sensitivity in both the original cohort and the validation cohort. Compared with equally common non-associated chains, HLA-associated TCR beta chains in a later analysis were more clonally expanded and had lower generation probabilities. The 87-base-pair reads could not distinguish some IMGT-functional V segments, including TRBV6-2 and TRBV6-3, so those segments were excluded. A total of 150 or so TCR beta chains were listed by the study as associated with cytomegalovirus. HLA typing was unavailable for some donors at each locus, so association tests used only the typed subset. When HLA alleles, especially DR and DQ, strongly co-occurred, TCR associations were difficult to assign to individual alleles. A further reported finding was that TCR beta sequences accurately predicted the HLA-A and HLA-B alleles for most subjects in the first cohort. The earlier analysis of some 560 of the donors excluded roughly 17 rarely observed V segments, including chromosome 9 orphons, because counts were too low. The authors suggested that the approach could potentially be extended to other disease states and immunological phenotypes. In a later analysis, several top co-occurrence clusters were reported to appear linked to parvovirus B19, influenza, CMV and Epstein-Barr virus. Only TCR beta chains were sequenced in this cohort, and the absence of alpha or paired-chain data limited detectable features. In a later analysis, TCR association rates were found to vary across HLA loci, with the most associated TCRs seen for DRB1 alleles and the fewest for HLA-C alleles. Correlated functional status among segregating V segments might reflect linkage disequilibrium, but an unknown experimental factor could not be ruled out. CMV serostatus was the only immune exposure information available for the cohort. A later genetic analysis reported fewer N-insertions in productive TCRs among donors in an Asian-associated ancestry cluster than the roughly 700-donor mean. Roughly uniform sequencing depth across donors was assumed in presence/absence analyses, although this assumption may not hold. In a later analysis, 16,951 TCR beta sequences were associated with specific HLA alleles at a false discovery rate of 0.05. In vitro tests confirmed that a few of the cytomegalovirus-associated TCR beta chains recognize cytomegalovirus antigens.

This receptor was identified in a man aged 50 to 59 in good health and CMV-seronegative. The specimen was PBMCs. The sequence links TRBV7-2 to TRBJ1-5; TRBD1 could be the D gene, as 5 bases match. The CDR3 in this case is CASSQGGQPQHF. The DNA reads TGTGCCAGCAGCCAGGGTGGGCAGCCCCAGCATTTT.